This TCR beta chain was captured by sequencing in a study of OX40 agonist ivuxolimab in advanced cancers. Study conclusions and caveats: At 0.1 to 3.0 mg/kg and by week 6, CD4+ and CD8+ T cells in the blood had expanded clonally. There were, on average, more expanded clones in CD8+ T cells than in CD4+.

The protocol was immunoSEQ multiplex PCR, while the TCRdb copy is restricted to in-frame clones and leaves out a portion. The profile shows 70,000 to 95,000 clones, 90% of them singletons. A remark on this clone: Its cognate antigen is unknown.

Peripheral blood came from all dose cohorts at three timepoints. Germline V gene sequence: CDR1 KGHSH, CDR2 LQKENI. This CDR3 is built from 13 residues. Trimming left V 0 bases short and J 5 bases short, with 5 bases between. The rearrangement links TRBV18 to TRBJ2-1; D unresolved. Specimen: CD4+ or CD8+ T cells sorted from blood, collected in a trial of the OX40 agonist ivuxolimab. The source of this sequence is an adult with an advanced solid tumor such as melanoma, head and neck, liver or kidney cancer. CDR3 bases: TGTGCCAGCTCACCACCAGGAAACAATGAGCAGTTCTTC. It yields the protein CASSPPGNNEQFF.